This record concerns one TCR beta chain sequence. Generated by immunoSEQ multiplex PCR, the TCRdb table keeps only in-frame clones and is missing some. The sample holds roughly 240,000 clones, 84% seen once. This sample was included in a study of blood T cell repertoires in COVID-19. For the study at large: PBMCs, B-cell-depleted T cells, or T cells provided the cDNA or gDNA that made up the material.

This CDR3 spans 13 amino acids. V was pared by 4 bases and J by 3 bases, with 9 bases between. CDR1 is WSHSY and CDR2 is SAAADI in the germline V gene. Sequences were obtained from peripheral blood. The clonotype originates from a middle-aged man who had recovered from COVID-19. This sequence joins TRBV10-2 and TRBJ1-2; D is possibly TRBD1 (5 bases). The CDR3 reads CASSGQSYYGYTF. In DNA form, the CDR3 reads TGCGCCAGCAGTGGACAGTCTTACTATGGCTACACCTTC.